This is a list of T cell receptor beta chains from one sample in a study of shared clonotypes between healthy human individuals. Profiled with immunoSEQ multiplex PCR; TCRdb holds only in-frame clones, not every one. The sample lists about a million clones; approximately 80% were seen once. Sequencing input: memory CD4+ T cells from PBMCs. These TCRs come from a man aged 18 to 30 in good health. Some clones in this sample may be carry-over from other donors' samples. Each CDR3 is given with its conserved first and last residue. D genes are given only for firm matches. The listing skips clone size in some rows; elsewhere it reads once, few, many or a size class.

d_call clone_size j_call v_call cdr3_nt cdr3_aa
TRBD2 NA TRBJ2-5 TRBV14 TGTGCCAGCAGCTCGGGGGGGCTAGAGACCCAGTACTTC CASSSGGLETQYF
NA NA TRBJ2-7 TRBV19 TGTGCCAGTAGTACCCAAGGCAGTGGCGGATACGAGCAGTACTTC CASSTQGSGGYEQYF
NA once TRBJ1-4 TRBV4-1 TGCGCCAGCAGTCGCGGGTCGGCTAATGAAAGACTGTTTTTT CASSRGSANERLFF
NA NA TRBJ2-2 TRBV6-6 TGTGCCAGCAGTTACCGTCCAGACACCGGGGAGCTGTTTTTT CASSYRPDTGELFF
NA NA TRBJ1-1 TRBV28 TGTGGGGGGGGGACACATGAGAACACTGAAGCTTTCTTT CGGGTHENTEAFF
TRBD1 few TRBJ1-5 TRBV9 TGTGCCAGCAGCCTACAGGGGCGTTCGGGGCAGCCCCAGCATTTT CASSLQGRSGQPQHF
NA NA TRBJ2-6 TRBV5-1 TGCGCCAGCAGCTATACGCGATACACTGGGGCCAACGTCCTGACTTTC CASSYTRYTGANVLTF
NA NA TRBJ2-7 TRBV30 TGTGCCTACTGGACCGCCACCCGGTGGGGGGAGCAGTACTTC CAYWTATRWGEQYF
NA NA TRBJ1-1 TRBV7-8 TGTGCCAGCAGCTCGCAGTTGAACACTGAAGCTTTCTTT CASSSQLNTEAFF
TRBD2 few TRBJ2-3 TRBV29-1 TGCAGCGGGGCGGGCGGGAGAGACGCAGATACGCAGTATTTT CSGAGGRDADTQYF
NA NA TRBJ1-1 TRBV7-3 TGTGCCAGCAGCCTAGGCTGGGACACTTCTGAAGCTTTCTTT CASSLGWDTSEAFF
NA NA TRBJ1-1 TRBV28 TGTGCCAGCAGTCTCCGGGACACTGAAGCTTTCTTT CASSLRDTEAFF
TRBD2 NA TRBJ2-3 TRBV27 TGTGCCAGCGGGCGGAACGCCGGGACTAGCGGGGCAGATACGCAGTATTTT CASGRNAGTSGADTQYF
NA few TRBJ1-1 TRBV5-1 TGCGCCAGCAGCCCCGCGGCCCTAAACACTGAAGCTTTCTTT CASSPAALNTEAFF
NA NA TRBJ2-5 TRBV5-1 TGCGCCAGCAGCGGCGGGGTGGAGGAGACCCAGTACTTC CASSGGVEETQYF
TRBD1 NA TRBJ2-5 TRBV9 TGTGCCAGCAGCACTGGGACAGGGTTGAAAGAGACCCAGTACTTC CASSTGTGLKETQYF
NA NA TRBJ1-1 TRBV23-1 TGCGCCAGCAGTCATGGGGGCGCGGGAGACACTGAAGCTTTCTTT CASSHGGAGDTEAFF
TRBD2 NA TRBJ2-7 TRBV5-1 TGCGCCAGCAGGGATAGCGGGGCATCCTACGAGCAGTACTTC CASRDSGASYEQYF
NA NA TRBJ2-5 TRBV30 TGTGCCTGGAGCATGGGTCAAGAGACCCAGTACTTC CAWSMGQETQYF
NA NA TRBJ2-7 TRBV23-1 TGCGCCAGCAGTCAACCAGTCTACGAGCAGTACTTC CASSQPVYEQYF
NA many TRBJ1-2 TRBV7-2 TGTGCCAGCAGCTTAGGGGCAGGGCCGTACTATGGCTACACCTTC CASSLGAGPYYGYTF
TRBD1 NA TRBJ2-3 TRBV5-1 TGCGCCAGCAGCCGCGACAGGGGGCACGAGACAGATACGCAGTATTTT CASSRDRGHETDTQYF
TRBD2 NA TRBJ2-7 TRBV18 TGTGCCAGCTCACCTCCGGGCCGGACTAGCGGGAGGGCCGTCCTCTACGAGCAGTACTTC CASSPPGRTSGRAVLYEQYF
TRBD1 few TRBJ2-7 TRBV2 TGTGCCAGCAGTGAAGCCACAGGGGGCTCCTACGAGCAGTACTTC CASSEATGGSYEQYF
NA NA TRBJ2-6 TRBV11-2 TGTGCCAGCAGGACACTCCAGGGGTCTGGGGCCAACGTCCTGACTTTC CASRTLQGSGANVLTF
TRBD2 NA TRBJ2-3 TRBV7-9 TGTGCCAGCAGCTCAAGTCCCGGGACTAGTGACGGCACAGATACGCAGTATTTT CASSSSPGTSDGTDTQYF
NA NA TRBJ1-1 TRBV29-1 TGCAGCGTTGAAAGTACAGTTAACACTGAAGCTTTCTTT CSVESTVNTEAFF
TRBD1 NA TRBJ2-7 TRBV2 TGTGCCACCCGCCTAGACAGGGTCTACGAGCAGTACTTC CATRLDRVYEQYF
NA once TRBJ2-7 TRBV25-1 TGTGCCAGCAGAAGAGGATCCATTTACGAGCAGTACTTC CASRRGSIYEQYF
NA few TRBJ1-2 TRBV4-1 TGCGCCAGCAGCCAAGGAAGGGCCGTCAGAAGTTATGGCTACACCTTC CASSQGRAVRSYGYTF
NA once TRBJ1-1 TRBV5-6 TGTGCCAGCAGCTTGAGGCAGACTAAACCCCTCGCTGAAGCTTTCTTT CASSLRQTKPLAEAFF
NA NA TRBJ1-1 TRBV5-4 TGTGCCAGCAGCACTCCCCAGGGCGCCCCTGAAGCTTTCTTT CASSTPQGAPEAFF
NA once TRBJ2-1 TRBV5-1 TGCGCCAGCAGCTTCGGGCGGGGTAGCTCCTACAATGAGCAGTTCTTC CASSFGRGSSYNEQFF
NA NA TRBJ1-5 TRBV30 TGTGCCTGGGCCCGGGCCTCCTGGGAGCCCCAGCATTTT CAWARASWEPQHF
NA NA TRBJ1-2 TRBV2 TGTGCCAGCAGTTCGACAGAGAACTATGGCTACACCTTC CASSSTENYGYTF
NA NA TRBJ1-1 TRBV7-2 TGTGCCAGCAGCTTAGGGCGAAACACTGAAGCTTTCTTT CASSLGRNTEAFF
NA NA TRBJ2-1 TRBV11-2 TGTGCCAGCAGCCCCCGAGGGTTGGGGAATGAGCAGTTCTTC CASSPRGLGNEQFF
NA NA TRBJ2-5 TRBV20-1 TGCAGTGCTATCGACCGGGAGACCCAGTACTTC CSAIDRETQYF